This paragraph reports one T cell receptor (beta chain). The antigen is unknown. The authors produced TCR alpha and TCR beta cDNA libraries with sample barcodes and UMIs by 5'RACE using constant-segment primers. TCRdb used MiXCR to reprocess the 5' RACE reads, holding one entry per CDR3 protein. This sample yields about 250,000 distinct CDR3 sequences, of which 15% to 17% are seen a single time; 2.1% belongs to the top ten. This CDR3 spans 17 amino acids. V dropped 2 bases and J dropped 1 base, with 19 bases sitting between them. CDR1 and CDR2 from the germline V gene are DFQATT and SNEGSKA (reference sequence). The data were obtained in a study of T-cell memory formation after mild COVID-19. Study-level results: Contracting clones from day 15 to 85 showed balanced CD4/CD8; later expanders favored CD4+. A subset of responding clones appeared in pre-infection memory, suggesting cross-reactive memory joined. In second-wave clones peaking day 37, SARS-CoV-2 specificity remained unconfirmed.

The sequence came from an adult woman who had mild COVID-19 (a few samples of this study predate the infection). Cell type and time point are not known. The material sequenced was PBMCs or a T cell subset sorted from them (not recorded which). The rearrangement uses TRBV20-1 and TRBJ2-3; tentative D call: TRBD2 (5 bases). CDR3 nucleotides: TGCAGTGCTAGAAGTCCAGGATTCAAGGGAGGCACAGATACGCAGTATTTT. This translates into CSARSPGFKGGTDTQYF.